Each of the 20 T cell receptor beta chains below was sequenced from the same sample in a study of blood T cell repertoires in COVID-19. The method was immunoSEQ multiplex PCR; TCRdb's version includes in-frame clones alone and lacks a portion of them. This table holds over 15,000 clones, more than 75% found once. Sequenced input: peripheral blood. The source is a human donor with active COVID-19. The donor label of this sample is uncertain.

The chain is built from TRBV11-2 and TRBJ2-7; 7 nucleotides line up with TRBD2. Germline CDR1 SGHAT, CDR2 FQNNGV. The CDR3 loop spans 14 amino acids. Trimming cost V 1 base and J 3 bases; bases outside gene matches: 3. The CDR3 region is CASSLGGGIYEQYF. The CDR3 region has the DNA TGTGCCAGCAGCTTAGGGGGGGGAATCTACGAGCAGTACTTC.

J is TRBJ2-7 and V is TRBV5-1; TRBD1 matches 7 bases. CDR3 length: 14 residues. V dropped 1 base and J dropped 3; count of bases not matched to a gene: 4. CDR1 SGHRS and CDR2 YFSETQ come from the germline V gene. CDR3 amino acids: CASSLTGVSYEQYF. Here the CDR3 DNA reads TGCGCCAGCAGCTTGACAGGGGTCAGCTACGAGCAGTACTTC.

The V call is TRBV15, the J call TRBJ2-7, with D possibly being TRBD2 (6 bases). CDR3 length equals 11 residues. Germline assignment: CDR1 LNHNV and CDR2 YYDKDF (reference sequence). V was trimmed by 5 bases and J by 7 bases, leaving 9 bases between them. The CDR3 spells CATSWAGEQYF. In DNA, the CDR3 is TGTGCCACCAGCTGGGCGGGAGAGCAGTACTTC.

The chain is built from TRBV7-8 and TRBJ2-1; 13 positions match TRBD2. The germline V gene has CDR1 SGHVS and CDR2 FQNEAQ. The V segment lost 8 bases and the J segment 5 bases; nucleotides outside the gene matches: 15. This CDR3 spans 18 amino acids. DNA of the CDR3: TGTGCCAGCGGTCTAACTAGCGGGGGGGCCCTGAAGGACAATGAGCAGTTCTTC. The encoded protein is CASGLTSGGALKDNEQFF.

This chain links TRBV7-2 with TRBJ2-1; D call uncertain. V was cut by 1 base and J by 1 base, with 8 bases left in between. Germline CDR1 is SGHTA and CDR2 is FQGNSA. This CDR3 contains 15 residues. In DNA form, the CDR3 reads TGTGCCAGCAGCTTAGGTGGGCCTTCCTACAATGAGCAGTTCTTC. This codes for CASSLGGPSYNEQFF.

V is TRBV11-3 and J is TRBJ1-4, with D possibly being TRBD1 (5 bases). CDR1 is SGHNT and CDR2 is YENEEA in the germline V gene. CDR3 length: 17 amino acids. Between the trimmed V and J ends, which lost 2 bases and 1 base, there was a span of 14 bases. CDR3 in DNA: TGTGCCAGCAGCTTAAACAGCCCCAGGGTAACTAATGAAAAACTGTTTTTT. Protein sequence: CASSLNSPRVTNEKLFF. Complete variable domain (other parts from reference TRBV11-3 and TRBJ1-4): EAGVVQSPRYKIIEKKQPVAFWCNPISGHNTLYWYLQNLGQGPELLIRYENEEAVDDSQLPKDRFSAERLKGVDSTLKIQPAELGDSAVYLCASSLNSPRVTNEKLFFGSGTQLSVL.

The genes are TRBV10-3 and TRBJ1-2, with 10 bases that match TRBD1. This CDR3 spans 16 amino acids. Germline V gene data show CDR1 as ENHRY and CDR2 as SYGVKD. With 8 bases clipped from V and 8 bases from J, the junction kept 17 bases outside the gene matches. The CDR3 sequence: CAIDGTGQGGKGGYTF. As DNA, the CDR3 is TGTGCCATCGACGGTACCGGACAGGGGGGGAAAGGGGGCTACACCTTC.

Here the CDR3 DNA reads TGTGCCAGCAGCCCCGGGACACTCTACGAGCAGTACTTC. Translating gives CASSPGTLYEQYF. The chain joins TRBV6-5 to TRBJ2-7; tentative D call: TRBD1 (6 bases). With 6 bases removed from V and 3 bases from J, the gap between germline ends came to 12 bases. Germline CDR1 MNHEY, CDR2 SVGAGI. This CDR3 has 13 residues.

The chain combines TRBV19 with TRBJ1-1; D is perhaps TRBD1 (5 bases). The CDR3 extends over 14 amino acids. Trimming shortened V by 5 bases and J by 0 bases, and 10 bases separated the two germline ends. The germline V gene has CDR1 LNHDA and CDR2 SQIVND (reference sequence). CDR3 sequence: CASSVSTVNTEAFF. Here the CDR3 DNA reads TGTGCCAGTAGTGTATCGACAGTGAACACTGAAGCTTTCTTT.

This clone appeared once. This chain links TRBV7-9 with TRBJ2-5; no reliable D call. This CDR3 comprises 13 residues. CDR1 and CDR2 (germline): SEHNR, FQNEAQ (reference sequence). V was pared by 1 base and J by 7 bases, with 10 bases between. The CDR3 spells CASSLEVPGTQYF. The DNA of the CDR3 is TGTGCCAGCAGCTTAGAAGTTCCCGGGACCCAGTACTTC.

This chain joins TRBV27 and TRBJ2-5, with D tentatively TRBD2 (6 bases). V lost 3 bases and J lost 1, with 9 bases in between. The germline gives CDR1 MNHEY, CDR2 SMNVEV (reference sequence). CDR3 size: 14 residues. The chain's CDR3 is CASSFMGGQETQYF. In DNA form, the CDR3 reads TGTGCCAGCAGTTTTATGGGGGGCCAAGAGACCCAGTACTTC.

The rearrangement uses TRBV2 and TRBJ2-4; TRBD2 matches at 10 bases. V shed 4 bases, J shed 5 bases, and the junction held 11 bases outside the gene matches. This CDR3 contains 17 residues. Germline CDR1 and CDR2: SNHLY and FYNNEI. The CDR3 nucleotides are TGTGCCAGCAGTGTGGTAGAAAGCGGGGGGGCTGAAAACATTCAGTACTTC. It yields the protein CASSVVESGGAENIQYF.

The gene calls are TRBV2 and TRBJ2-5; D possibly corresponds to TRBD1 (6 bases). CDR1 is SNHLY and CDR2 is FYNNEI in the germline V gene. The CDR3 covers 16 residues. Trimming removed 7 bases from V and 5 bases from J, with 23 bases in between. The CDR3 DNA sequence: TGTGCCAGCACCGACGGGGTGGTCAGGGGTAGGGAGACCCAGTACTTC. It specifies CASTDGVVRGRETQYF.

V and J are TRBV5-1 and TRBJ2-3, with TRBD1 as a possible D gene (5 bases). Germline CDR1 and CDR2: SGHRS and YFSETQ. Trimming removed 0 bases from V and 4 bases from J, with 9 bases in between. This CDR3 comprises 14 residues. The CDR3 region is CASSLVLGADTQYF. CDR3 nucleotide sequence: TGCGCCAGCAGCTTGGTTTTAGGGGCAGATACGCAGTATTTT.

This chain uses TRBV6-5 with TRBJ1-6; D not resolved. Deletions cut 6 bases from V and 7 bases from J, with 16 bases between. Germline CDR1 MNHEY, CDR2 SVGAGI. The CDR3 spans 15 residues. In DNA, the CDR3 is TGTGCCAGCAGCCCCGTAGACCGAGGCAATTCACCCCTCCACTTT. Translated: CASSPVDRGNSPLHF.

The chain links TRBV18 to TRBJ1-1; D unresolved. V lost 2 bases and J 1 base, leaving 8 bases between the germline ends. The germline V gene has CDR1 KGHSH and CDR2 LQKENI. The CDR3 consists of 14 residues. The CDR3 reads CASSPESSNTEAFF. The DNA for the CDR3 is TGTGCCAGCTCACCAGAGTCCTCGAACACTGAAGCTTTCTTT.

The chain uses TRBV4-1 and TRBJ2-5; 9 nucleotides match TRBD1. The V segment lost 2 bases and the J segment 3 bases; nucleotides outside the gene matches: 4. The CDR3 covers 15 residues. Germline V gives CDR1 MGHRA, CDR2 YSYEKL. This CDR3 reads CASSQPRDREETQYF. In nucleotides, the CDR3 is TGCGCCAGCAGCCAACCCCGGGACAGGGAAGAGACCCAGTACTTC.

This sequence joins TRBV7-2 and TRBJ2-3; 10 nucleotides align to TRBD1. The CDR3 loop spans 15 amino acids. The germline gives CDR1 SGHTA, CDR2 FQGNSA. V shed 5 bases and J 4 bases; nucleotides not matched to a gene: 6. The CDR3 DNA reads as TGTGCCAGCAGCCCCGACAGGGGGCTGGCAGATACGCAGTATTTT. This translates into CASSPDRGLADTQYF.

The chain recombines TRBV7-3 with TRBJ2-3; 7 bases agree with TRBD2. Germline lookup yields CDR1 SGHTA and CDR2 FQGTGA. Germline trimming cut 5 bases from V and 4 bases from J; bases unmatched to any gene: 12. This CDR3 contains 16 residues. CDR3 nucleotide sequence: TGTGCCAGCAGCCTCGGACTAGTCGGTCCCTCAGATACGCAGTATTTT. This sequence encodes CASSLGLVGPSDTQYF. Full variable domain (remainder filled in from reference TRBV7-3 and TRBJ2-3): GAGVSQTPSNKVTEKGKYVELRCDPISGHTALYWYRQSLGQGPEFLIYFQGTGAADDSGLPNDRFFAVRPEGSVSTLKIQRTERGDSAVYLCASSLGLVGPSDTQYFGPGTRLTVL.

This chain joins TRBV11-2 and TRBJ2-7; 8 positions agree with TRBD2. V lost 4 bases, J lost 3 bases, and 8 bases stayed unmatched. Germline V CDR1 and CDR2: SGHAT, FQNNGV. The CDR3 sequence is 15 residues long. CDR3 protein: CASSSERGPYYEQYF. CDR3 nucleotide sequence: TGTGCCAGCAGCTCGGAGCGGGGGCCCTACTACGAGCAGTACTTC.